The 30 T cell receptor beta chains below all came from one sample that was sequenced in a study of blood T cell repertoires in COVID-19. Data came from immunoSEQ multiplex PCR; TCRdb stores just in-frame clones and leaves some out. The table includes fewer than 120,000 clones, around 82% detected once. Input material: peripheral blood. The receptors originated from an older woman with acute or convalescent COVID-19.

The chain combines TRBV6-2 or TRBV6-3 with TRBJ2-1; TRBD2 agrees at 7 bases. Trimming took 5 bases from V and 2 from J; bases not matched to a gene: 9. CDR1 and CDR2 (germline): MNHEY, SVGEGT. CDR3 length: 16 residues. The DNA for the CDR3 is TGTGCCAGCAGTAACGGACTAGAGGTAGCCTACAATGAGCAGTTCTTC. Translating it yields CASSNGLEVAYNEQFF.

V gene TRBV23-1 combines with J gene TRBJ1-1, with TRBD1 identical over 7 bases. TRBV23-1 is sorted into the ORF group, with uncertain function. The CDR3 is 12 amino acids. In DNA form, the CDR3 reads TGCGCTCCTCCGGACAGGCACACTGAAGCTTTCTTT. Translation gives CAPPDRHTEAFF.

V gene TRBV28 combines with J gene TRBJ2-5, with 7 bases fitting TRBD1. The CDR3 runs 15 residues. Trimming at V came to 8 bases and at J to 1 base, leaving 10 bases not matched to a gene. The V gene's germline CDR1 is MDHEN and CDR2 SYDVKM. CDR3 sequence (DNA): TGTGCCAGCGGCTCACCCGGGACAGCCCAAGAGACCCAGTACTTC. Encoded protein: CASGSPGTAQETQYF.

The chain employs TRBV11-3 and TRBJ2-5; 9 bases line up with TRBD1. Germline V gene data show CDR1 as SGHNT and CDR2 as YENEEA. The CDR3 totals 16 residues. V dropped 4 bases and J dropped 1; count of bases not matched to a gene: 7. The CDR3 nucleotides are TGTGCCAGCAGCTCTTACAGGGGGCACCTCCAAGAGACCCAGTACTTC. Encoded protein: CASSSYRGHLQETQYF.

The genes are TRBV3-1 (or the pseudogene TRBV3-2) and TRBJ2-1; D may be TRBD2 (6 bases). The V end lost 4 bases, the J end lost 0 bases, and 10 bases lay between the germline ends. The CDR3 contains 15 residues. Germline V gene sequence: CDR1 LGHDT, CDR2 YNNKEL (reference sequence). As DNA, the CDR3 is TGTGCCAGCAGCCCTTGGGGGGTCTCCTACAATGAGCAGTTCTTC. Encoded protein: CASSPWGVSYNEQFF.

This clone was observed a single time. V and J are TRBV6-5 and TRBJ1-4; tentatively, D is TRBD1 (6 bases). Germline V gene sequence: CDR1 MNHEY, CDR2 SVGAGI. The CDR3 has 13 residues. V dropped 5 bases and J dropped 8 bases, with 12 bases sitting between them. CDR3 sequence reads: CASSHRDREKLFF. CDR3 DNA sequence: TGTGCCAGCAGTCACAGGGATCGAGAAAAACTGTTTTTT.

The V and J genes are TRBV9 and TRBJ1-6; D unresolved. V shed 6 bases and J shed 7 bases, with 8 bases lying between them. The CDR3 loop spans 12 amino acids. CDR1 is SGDLS, CDR2 YYNGEE, per germline. The CDR3 region has the DNA TGTGCCAGCACCAACGAGAATTCACCCCTCCACTTT. The encoded protein is CASTNENSPLHF.

The chain combines TRBV5-1 with TRBJ1-1; no definite D call. Germline V gene sequence: CDR1 SGHRS, CDR2 YFSETQ. Trimming shortened V by 2 bases and J by 5 bases, and 13 bases separated the two germline ends. CDR3 length: 14 amino acids. The DNA of the CDR3 is TGCGCCAGCAGCTTAGAGGGCCAAGGGACTGAAGCTTTCTTT. Encoded protein: CASSLEGQGTEAFF.

This clone was seen a few times. The V and J genes are TRBV19 and TRBJ1-1; 7 bases agree with TRBD1. Trimming cost V 4 bases and J 0 bases; bases outside gene matches: 5. This CDR3 region has 15 residues. The V gene's germline CDR1 is LNHDA and CDR2 SQIVND (reference sequence). CDR3 nucleotide sequence: TGTGCCAGTAGTACCCATCAGGGGGTGAACACTGAAGCTTTCTTT. It specifies CASSTHQGVNTEAFF.

As regards this clone: This sample includes further DNA sequences coding for the same CDR3. The CDR3 DNA reads as TGTGCCAGCAGTTTGGGGGGTGGCTACACCTTC. The encoded protein is CASSLGGGYTF. The rearrangement links TRBV12-3 or TRBV12-4 to TRBJ1-2, with a possible D match to TRBD1 (5 bases). CDR3 length equals 11 residues. The V and J ends lost 3 bases and 7 bases respectively, with 6 bases between them.

The chain links TRBV11-2 to TRBJ2-1; D remains ambiguous. V was clipped by 2 bases and J by 5 bases, with 16 bases between them. The germline V gene encodes CDR1 SGHAT and CDR2 FQNNGV. This CDR3 has 16 amino acids. The CDR3 sequence is CASSLNPTSRDNEQFF. The CDR3 region has the DNA TGTGCCAGCAGCTTAAATCCGACCTCTCGGGACAATGAGCAGTTCTTC. The whole variable domain, filled in from reference TRBV11-2 and TRBJ2-1, reads EAGVAQSPRYKIIEKRQSVAFWCNPISGHATLYWYQQILGQGPKLLIQFQNNGVVDDSQLPKDRFSAERLKGVDSTLKIQPAKLEDSAVYLCASSLNPTSRDNEQFFGPGTRLTVL.

The chain employs TRBV4-1 and TRBJ2-5; 9 bases agree with TRBD2. V dropped 4 bases and J dropped 5; count of bases not matched to a gene: 11. The CDR3 totals 16 residues. From germline, CDR1 is MGHRA and CDR2 YSYEKL. The CDR3: CASSPEGSGGMETQYF. In nucleotides, the CDR3 is TGCGCCAGCAGCCCCGAAGGTAGCGGGGGCATGGAGACCCAGTACTTC.

J is TRBJ2-1 and V is TRBV10-3, with D tentatively TRBD2 (6 bases). Germline values: CDR1 ENHRY, CDR2 SYGVKD. The CDR3 contains 13 residues. The V end was cut by 4 bases, the J end by 6 bases, with 10 bases between. The CDR3: CAISGNSGNEQFF. The CDR3, as DNA: TGTGCCATCAGTGGAAATAGCGGCAATGAGCAGTTCTTC.

CDR3 sequence: CASSLGTSGETQYF. Written as DNA, the CDR3 is TGTGCCAGCAGCTTAGGCACATCGGGGGAGACCCAGTACTTC. The V gene is TRBV7-2, the J gene TRBJ2-5; D is possibly TRBD2 (5 bases). The V end lost 1 base, the J end lost 5 bases, and 11 bases lay between the germline ends. Germline V CDR1 and CDR2: SGHTA, FQGNSA. The CDR3 is 14 residues long.

The chain joins TRBV5-1 to TRBJ2-1, with D tentatively TRBD1 (6 bases). This CDR3 is 16 amino acids long. Per the germline V gene, CDR1 is SGHRS and CDR2 is YFSETQ. Trimming removed 4 bases from V and 3 bases from J, with 17 bases in between. The CDR3 nucleotides are TGCGCCAGCAGCCTGGGGGCAGGGGACGTCTACAATGAGCAGTTCTTC. Translated, it gives CASSLGAGDVYNEQFF. The full variable domain, its missing parts supplied by reference TRBV5-1 and TRBJ2-1, is KAGVTQTPRYLIKTRGQQVTLSCSPISGHRSVSWYQQTPGQGLQFLFEYFSETQRNKGNFPGRFSGRQFSNSRSEMNVSTLELGDSALYLCASSLGAGDVYNEQFFGPGTRLTVL.

The chain uses TRBV7-8 and TRBJ2-1; no definite D call. The germline gives CDR1 SGHVS, CDR2 FQNEAQ. V dropped 5 bases and J dropped 0 bases, with 11 bases sitting between them. This CDR3 spans 15 amino acids. Written as DNA, the CDR3 is TGTGCCAGCAGCGGAACAGTCAGCTCCTACAATGAGCAGTTCTTC. It yields the protein CASSGTVSSYNEQFF. Drawing the rest from reference TRBV7-8 and TRBJ2-1, the complete variable domain is GAGVSQSPRYKVAKRGQDVALRCDPISGHVSLFWYQQALGQGPEFLTYFQNEAQLDKSGLPSDRFFAERPEGSVSTLKIQRTQQEDSAVYLCASSGTVSSYNEQFFGPGTRLTVL.

This chain uses TRBV3-1 (or the pseudogene TRBV3-2) with TRBJ1-1, with D tentatively TRBD1 (6 bases). Germline values: CDR1 LGHDT, CDR2 YNNKEL (reference sequence). The CDR3 loop spans 15 amino acids. V was pared by 4 bases and J by 2 bases, with 14 bases between. CDR3 DNA: TGTGCCAGCAGCCCGTACGGGGGGCAAAACACTGAAGCTTTCTTT. Translation gives CASSPYGGQNTEAFF.

Remarks on this clone: The same CDR3 can be traced to other DNA sequences in this sample. The J gene is TRBJ2-5, the V gene TRBV12-3 or TRBV12-4; D uncertain. The CDR3 contains 11 residues. V was trimmed by 6 bases and J by 1 base, leaving 3 bases between them. The CDR3 spells CASSLQETQYF. The CDR3 nucleotides are TGTGCCAGCAGCCTCCAAGAGACCCAGTACTTC.

This chain joins TRBV6-5 and TRBJ2-7; TRBD1 matches at 8 bases. Per germline, CDR1 MNHEY and CDR2 SVGAGI. The trim removed 0 bases at V and 6 bases at J, leaving 7 bases unmatched. CDR3 size: 15 residues. This CDR3 reads CASSYSIRGQSEQYF. Written as DNA, the CDR3 is TGTGCCAGCAGTTACTCGATCAGGGGGCAGTCCGAGCAGTACTTC.

The chain employs TRBV5-6 and TRBJ2-3, with TRBD2 as a possible D gene (5 bases). The germline V and J ends were trimmed by 5 bases and 5 bases, with 15 bases remaining between them. The CDR3 sequence is 14 residues long. Per the germline V gene, CDR1 is SGHDT and CDR2 is YYEEEE. CDR3 in DNA: TGTGCCAGCAGTTTCGAGCGGCGAGTAGATACGCAGTATTTT. Translation gives CASSFERRVDTQYF.

This clone was observed a single time. This chain connects TRBV6-5 to TRBJ1-6, with a possible D match to TRBD1 (5 bases). CDR3 length: 15 amino acids. Trimming stripped 5 bases from V and 7 bases from J, with 15 bases between. Germline V gene data show CDR1 as MNHEY and CDR2 as SVGAGI. CDR3 bases: TGTGCCAGCAGTCAGCCGGGACTGACGAATTCACCCCTCCACTTT. Translated: CASSQPGLTNSPLHF.

As regards this clone: This sample includes further DNA sequences coding for the same CDR3. This chain uses TRBV30 with TRBJ1-5; D possibly corresponds to TRBD1 (5 bases). The CDR3 contains 13 residues. Germline CDR1 GTSNPN, CDR2 SVGIG (reference sequence). V lost 1 base, J lost 5 bases, and 9 bases lay in between. CDR3 nucleotide sequence: TGTGCCTGGAGTGGGCAGGGCCATCAGCCCCAGCATTTT. This gives the protein CAWSGQGHQPQHF.

The chain couples TRBV30 to TRBJ1-5; D uncertain. In germline, CDR1 is GTSNPN, CDR2 SVGIG (reference sequence). The CDR3 covers 16 residues. The V end lost 0 bases, the J end lost 2 bases, and 14 bases lay between the germline ends. Here the CDR3 reads CAWSVRYGSRNQPQHF. CDR3 sequence (DNA): TGTGCCTGGAGTGTACGGTACGGTTCGCGCAATCAGCCCCAGCATTTT.

This chain connects TRBV28 to TRBJ2-7, with 9 bases that match TRBD1. Germline V CDR1 and CDR2: MDHEN, SYDVKM. The CDR3 spans 15 residues. Unmatched junction bases numbered 11, after V lost 7 bases and J lost 4 bases. The CDR3 here is CASTLGGQGLYEQYF. CDR3 nucleotides: TGTGCCAGCACCTTGGGGGGACAGGGACTTTACGAGCAGTACTTC.

CDR3 nucleotides: TGTGCCAGCAGTGAGACAGGACATAGCAATCAGCCCCAGCATTTT. Protein: CASSETGHSNQPQHF. This chain uses TRBV2 with TRBJ1-5; D might be TRBD1 (6 bases). V shed 3 bases and J shed 0 bases, with 9 bases lying between them. CDR3 length: 15 amino acids. Germline-derived CDR1 and CDR2 are SNHLY and FYNNEI.

This chain uses TRBV30 with TRBJ1-3; D call uncertain. Trimming took 0 bases from V and 3 from J, leaving 12 bases between them. The length of the CDR3 is 15 residues. Looked up from germline, CDR1 is GTSNPN and CDR2 is SVGIG (reference sequence). The chain's CDR3 is CAWSVLLGDGNTIYF. The CDR3 DNA sequence: TGTGCCTGGAGTGTACTCCTGGGAGATGGAAACACCATATATTTT. The full variable domain, with the rest looked up from reference TRBV30 and TRBJ1-3, is SQTIHQWPATLVQPVGSPLSLECTVEGTSNPNLYWYRQAAGRGLQLLFYSVGIGQISSEVPQNLSASRPQDRQFILSSKKLLLSDSGFYLCAWSVLLGDGNTIYFGEGSWLTVV.

CDR3 loop: CASSVALGTGENEQFF. In nucleotides, the CDR3 is TGTGCCAGCAGCGTAGCCCTCGGGACAGGGGAGAATGAGCAGTTCTTC. The chain is built from TRBV9 and TRBJ2-1; 10 bases match TRBD1. Trimming cost V 0 bases and J 7 bases; bases outside gene matches: 7. Looked up from germline, CDR1 is SGDLS and CDR2 is YYNGEE. The CDR3 totals 16 residues.

The V and J genes are TRBV4-1 and TRBJ1-6; D might be TRBD1 (6 bases). CDR1 is MGHRA, CDR2 YSYEKL, per germline. Trimming shortened V by 4 bases and J by 8 bases, and 33 bases separated the two germline ends. The length of the CDR3 is 21 residues. The CDR3: CASSLYRPVGAPIGADSPLHF. The CDR3 DNA reads as TGCGCCAGCAGCCTTTACAGGCCCGTGGGGGCGCCGATCGGAGCGGATTCACCCCTCCACTTT.

This sequence joins TRBV5-4 and TRBJ1-2; 7 bases align to TRBD1. With 2 bases clipped from V and 8 bases from J, the junction kept 9 bases outside the gene matches. The germline gives CDR1 SGHNT, CDR2 YYREEE (reference sequence). The CDR3 consists of 14 residues. DNA for the CDR3: TGTGCCAGCAGCTTCAGGGGGAGTTCGGAAGGCTACACCTTC. Amino acids: CASSFRGSSEGYTF.

This chain links TRBV4-1 with TRBJ2-7, with TRBD1 identical over 7 bases. V shed 5 bases and J 3 bases; nucleotides not matched to a gene: 4. From germline, CDR1 is MGHRA and CDR2 YSYEKL. The CDR3 loop spans 13 amino acids. CDR3 protein: CASSSGQYYEQYF. CDR3 sequence (DNA): TGCGCCAGCAGCTCGGGACAGTACTACGAGCAGTACTTC.